This T cell receptor (beta chain) comes out of a study of T cells after posttransplantation cyclophosphamide. Unmatched junction bases numbered 4, after V lost 2 bases and J lost 1 base. This CDR3 has 15 residues. In germline, CDR1 is SGHNT, CDR2 YYREEE (reference sequence). Methotrexate plus calcineurin inhibitor accompanied controls' myeloablative marrow transplants; sampling was 1 year later. The assay was immunoSEQ multiplex PCR, and TCRdb's table has in-frame clones only and misses some. The repertoire holds about 20,000 clones, with 70% to 90% as singletons. Worth noting for this clone: Within the sample, other DNA sequences also encode this same CDR3.

This clonotype originated in a female patient between 50 and 59 years old who received an allogeneic stem cell transplant from an unrelated donor, was CMV-positive, and had chronic GVHD only. Some T cells may have come from the graft donor. This sequence joins TRBV5-4 and TRBJ2-7, with 9 bases fitting TRBD2. Sequencing was performed on PBMCs, taken after an allogeneic stem cell transplant with a calcineurin inhibitor and methotrexate. The CDR3 sequence: CASSFGLAGSYEQYF. Written as DNA, the CDR3 is TGTGCCAGCAGCTTTGGGCTAGCGGGATCCTACGAGCAGTACTTC.